These 20 T cell receptor beta chains came from one sample sequenced in a study of shared clonotypes between healthy human individuals. The method was immunoSEQ multiplex PCR; TCRdb's version includes in-frame clones alone and lacks a portion of them. The sample records approximately 2.5 million clones, approximately 94% being singletons. What was sequenced was naive CD4+ T cells from PBMCs. Regarding subset: CD45RA+ positively selected. These TCRs come from a man between 18 and 35 years old in good health. Some clones in this sample may be carry-over from other donors' samples.

This chain uses TRBV30 with TRBJ2-7; 8 nucleotides align to TRBD1. With V trimmed by 5 bases and J by 4 bases, 1 base remained unmatched. Germline V CDR1 and CDR2: GTSNPN, SVGIG (reference sequence). The CDR3 has 11 residues. CDR3 sequence reads: CAWGTGYEQYF. The CDR3 DNA reads as TGTGCCTGGGGGACAGGATACGAGCAGTACTTC.

V and J are TRBV19 and TRBJ1-1; 9 bases line up with TRBD1. Germline V gene sequence: CDR1 LNHDA, CDR2 SQIVND (reference sequence). J was trimmed by 6 bases and V by 6 bases; bases with no gene match: 5. The CDR3 runs to 13 residues. CDR3 coding DNA: TGTGCCAGTAGCCGGGACAGGGCCTCTGAAGCTTTCTTT. Its protein is CASSRDRASEAFF.

J is TRBJ1-4 and V is TRBV5-4; D unclear. The CDR3 runs to 14 residues. CDR1 is SGHNT, CDR2 YYREEE, per germline (reference sequence). The ends were cut back, 0 bases at V and 1 base at J, with 4 bases in the middle. This chain's CDR3 is CASSLDRTNEKLFF. The CDR3 DNA reads TGTGCCAGCAGCTTGGACAGAACTAATGAAAAACTGTTTTTT.

The V call is TRBV19, the J call TRBJ2-7, with a weak D call TRBD1 (6 bases). The V end lost 1 base, the J end lost 8 bases, and 18 bases lay between the germline ends. This CDR3 has 15 amino acids. Germline CDR1 is LNHDA and CDR2 is SQIVND (reference sequence). CDR3 protein: CASSIVQGTSSKQYF. As DNA, the CDR3 is TGTGCCAGTAGTATAGTCCAGGGGACGAGTTCAAAGCAGTACTTC.

This chain links TRBV5-1 with TRBJ2-6; no clear D. The germline V gene has CDR1 SGHRS and CDR2 YFSETQ. This CDR3 contains 15 residues. The V end was cut by 3 bases, the J end by 0 bases, with 7 bases between. The CDR3 DNA reads as TGCGCCAGCAGCTCGTTCAGCTCTGGGGCCAACGTCCTGACTTTC. This translates into CASSSFSSGANVLTF.

The chain carries TRBV7-9 and TRBJ1-4; TRBD1 agrees at 7 bases. Germline V gives CDR1 SEHNR, CDR2 FQNEAQ (reference sequence). V was clipped by 5 bases and J by 7 bases; unmatched bases: 7. CDR3 length equals 14 residues. The CDR3 bases are TGTGCCAGCAGCCCAGACAGGGAACGTGAAAAACTGTTTTTT. It translates to CASSPDREREKLFF.

The chain combines TRBV28 with TRBJ2-7; D may match TRBD1 or TRBD2 (5 bases each). Germline-derived CDR1 and CDR2 are MDHEN and SYDVKM. The CDR3 contains 13 residues. The V gene lost 8 bases and the J gene lost 3 bases, with 14 bases spanning the gap. DNA of the CDR3: TGTGCCAGCTGGGACGGTCGACTCTACGAGCAGTACTTC. Its protein is CASWDGRLYEQYF.

This clone was seen once. J is TRBJ2-2 and V is TRBV7-3, with a possible D match to TRBD2 (6 bases). Germline V gives CDR1 SGHTA, CDR2 FQGTGA. The CDR3 is made up of 14 amino acids. The CDR3 nucleotides are TGTGCAACTACCCAGAGGGAGGACACCGGGGAGCTGTTTTTT. Protein sequence: CATTQREDTGELFF.

The J gene is TRBJ2-5, the V gene TRBV18; D remains unclear. The germline V and J ends were trimmed by 0 bases and 1 base, with 9 bases remaining between them. The CDR3 runs to 15 residues. From germline, CDR1 is KGHSH and CDR2 LQKENI. CDR3 protein: CASSPPGRFQETQYF. In DNA, the CDR3 is TGTGCCAGCTCACCACCGGGTCGGTTCCAAGAGACCCAGTACTTC.

This clone occurred a few times. The CDR3 DNA follows: TGTGCCAGCAGATACACGGGCAGCAATCAGCCCCAGCATTTT. Encoded protein: CASRYTGSNQPQHF. The gene calls are TRBV27 and TRBJ1-5, with D unclear. The CDR3 loop spans 14 amino acids. Germline CDR1 is MNHEY and CDR2 is SMNVEV (reference sequence). V was shortened by 6 bases and J by 1 base, with 10 bases between the two germline ends.

The CDR3 loop reads CASSGQTLYNEQFF. The CDR3 nucleotides are TGCGCCAGCTCGGGACAGACCTTATACAATGAGCAGTTCTTC. The chain links TRBV5-1 to TRBJ2-1; 7 positions agree with TRBD1. V lost 7 bases, J lost 4 bases, and 8 bases stayed unmatched. CDR1 and CDR2 from the germline V gene are SGHRS and YFSETQ. The CDR3 covers 14 residues.

The V call is TRBV28, the J call TRBJ1-5; D may be TRBD1 (5 bases). Trimming took off 1 base at V and 6 bases at J, with 10 bases between the two ends. Germline V gives CDR1 MDHEN, CDR2 SYDVKM. CDR3 length: 14 amino acids. The CDR3 is CASSLFGRVQPQHF. DNA of the CDR3: TGTGCCAGCAGTTTATTCGGCAGGGTTCAGCCCCAGCATTTT.

To note about this clone: The same CDR3 arises from other DNA sequences in this sample as well. This chain connects TRBV30 to TRBJ2-5; 8 positions agree with TRBD1. CDR1 and CDR2 (germline): GTSNPN, SVGIG (reference sequence). V shed 0 bases and J 2 bases; nucleotides not matched to a gene: 5. The CDR3 contains 15 residues. CDR3 in DNA: TGTGCCTGGAGTGTTGGGACAGGCCCTCAAGAGACCCAGTACTTC. It is translated as CAWSVGTGPQETQYF. Using reference TRBV30 and TRBJ2-5 for the parts outside the CDR3, the full variable domain is SQTIHQWPATLVQPVGSPLSLECTVEGTSNPNLYWYRQAAGRGLQLLFYSVGIGQISSEVPQNLSASRPQDRQFILSSKKLLLSDSGFYLCAWSVGTGPQETQYFGPGTRLLVL.

This clone was counted once. At the DNA level, this CDR3 is encoded by other sequences in the same sample as well. This chain's CDR3 is CASSSGQTYEQYF. CDR3 sequence (DNA): TGCGCCAGCAGCTCCGGACAGACCTACGAGCAGTACTTC. This chain joins TRBV5-1 and TRBJ2-7; D is possibly TRBD1 (6 bases). This CDR3 has 13 amino acids. V was cut by 3 bases and J by 2 bases, with 9 bases left in between. Germline lookup yields CDR1 SGHRS and CDR2 YFSETQ.

The chain links TRBV7-2 to TRBJ2-7; TRBD1 might be the D (6 bases). Germline V gives CDR1 SGHTA, CDR2 FQGNSA. The V end lost 1 base, the J end lost 3 bases, and 13 bases lay between the germline ends. The CDR3 sequence is 15 residues long. The CDR3 sequence is CASSLGRGHFYEQYF. In nucleotides, the CDR3 is TGTGCCAGCAGCTTAGGTAGGGGACATTTCTACGAGCAGTACTTC.

As for this clone: The sample has other DNA sequences that encode this CDR3 too. The chain is built from TRBV2 and TRBJ1-1, with 9 bases identical to TRBD1. J gave up 4 bases and V 4 bases, and 4 bases lay outside the gene matches. Germline V gene sequence: CDR1 SNHLY, CDR2 FYNNEI. The CDR3 is 14 amino acids. The CDR3 loop is CASSGETGGTEAFF. The CDR3 bases are TGTGCCAGCAGTGGTGAGACAGGGGGCACTGAAGCTTTCTTT. Based on the CDR3 plus reference TRBV2 and TRBJ1-1, the full variable domain is EPEVTQTPSHQVTQMGQEVILRCVPISNHLYFYWYRQILGQKVEFLVSFYNNEISEKSEIFDDQFSVERPDGSNFTLKIRSTKLEDSAMYFCASSGETGGTEAFFGQGTRLTVV.

A note on this clone: This same CDR3 is encoded by further DNA sequences in the sample. The chain combines TRBV9 with TRBJ1-2; TRBD1 agrees at 7 bases. J was trimmed by 2 bases and V by 0 bases; bases with no gene match: 1. The CDR3 is 14 amino acids. Germline V CDR1 and CDR2: SGDLS, YYNGEE. CDR3 sequence: CASSVGQGNYGYTF. CDR3 nucleotide sequence: TGTGCCAGCAGCGTAGGACAGGGAAACTATGGCTACACCTTC.

The gene calls are TRBV29-1 and TRBJ2-3; D is perhaps TRBD1 (5 bases). CDR1 SQVTM and CDR2 ANQGSEA come from the germline V gene. Trimming removed 3 bases at V and 1 base at J, with 11 bases between. The CDR3 consists of 14 residues. The CDR3 protein is CSVDRVIGTDTQYF. The CDR3 coding sequence is TGCAGCGTTGACAGGGTGATCGGCACAGATACGCAGTATTTT.

CDR3 DNA: TGTGCCAGCAGTTTGTCCCTCGGGACAGATACGCAGTATTTT. Its protein is CASSLSLGTDTQYF. V gene TRBV27 combines with J gene TRBJ2-3, with D hard to call. V lost 3 bases, J lost 3 bases, and 10 bases lay in between. In germline, CDR1 is MNHEY, CDR2 SMNVEV (reference sequence). CDR3 length: 14 amino acids.

This chain connects TRBV28 to TRBJ1-2, with D possibly being TRBD1 (5 bases). CDR1 is MDHEN and CDR2 is SYDVKM in the germline V gene. The CDR3 runs to 13 residues. V shed 7 bases and J shed 4 bases, with 13 bases lying between them. DNA of the CDR3: TGTGCCAGCAAAAAACTCGGGGCCTATGGCTACACCTTC. Its protein product is CASKKLGAYGYTF.